A selection of T cell receptor beta chains follows, all from one sample in a study of control samples from healthy donors and cancer patients. The protocol was immunoSEQ multiplex PCR, while the TCRdb copy is restricted to in-frame clones and leaves out a portion. This table holds 150,000 or so clones, 85% to 95% found once. The sequenced material came from PBMCs. Receptor source: a man between 60 and 75 years old with colorectal cancer. Each CDR3 is given with its conserved first and last residue. A D gene is named only where the DNA matches it firmly. Part of the rows lack a size; the others show once, few, many or a class for expanded clones.

abundance: .
j_gene: TRBJ1-5
v_gene: TRBV6-1
d_gene: TRBD1
CDR3aa: CASSEAQDRFDQPQHF
CDR3nt: TGTGCCAGCAGTGAAGCGCAGGACAGGTTTGATCAGCCCCAGCATTTT

abundance: .
j_gene: TRBJ2-7
v_gene: TRBV7-2
d_gene: .
CDR3aa: CASSSPLGEQYF
CDR3nt: TGTGCCAGCAGCTCTCCCCTGGGGGAGCAGTACTTC

abundance: .
j_gene: TRBJ2-1
v_gene: TRBV5-1
d_gene: .
CDR3aa: CASSPQGSAYNEQFF
CDR3nt: TGCGCCAGCAGCCCCCAGGGTAGCGCCTACAATGAGCAGTTCTTC

abundance: .
j_gene: TRBJ2-4
v_gene: TRBV19
d_gene: TRBD1
CDR3aa: CASSRRDRGAKNIQYF
CDR3nt: TGTGCCAGTAGTAGACGGGACAGGGGGGCCAAAAACATTCAGTACTTC

abundance: .
j_gene: TRBJ2-1
v_gene: TRBV15
d_gene: .
CDR3aa: CATGGPYNEQFF
CDR3nt: TGTGCCACGGGCGGACCCTACAATGAGCAGTTCTTC

abundance: .
j_gene: TRBJ1-1
v_gene: TRBV19
d_gene: .
CDR3aa: CASKVRENTEAFF
CDR3nt: TGTGCCAGTAAGGTAAGGGAGAACACTGAAGCTTTCTTT

abundance: .
j_gene: TRBJ1-6
v_gene: TRBV12-3/TRBV12-4
d_gene: .
CDR3aa: CASSFTGNSPLHF
CDR3nt: TGTGCCAGCAGCTTCACCGGGAATTCACCCCTCCACTTT

abundance: .
j_gene: TRBJ2-3
v_gene: TRBV20-1
d_gene: TRBD1
CDR3aa: CSASIQGSTDTQYF
CDR3nt: TGCAGTGCTAGTATACAGGGGAGCACAGATACGCAGTATTTT

abundance: .
j_gene: TRBJ1-5
v_gene: TRBV5-6
d_gene: TRBD1
CDR3aa: CASSPYNRGGQPQHF
CDR3nt: TGTGCCAGCAGCCCCTATAACAGGGGAGGACAGCCCCAGCATTTT

abundance: .
j_gene: TRBJ1-2
v_gene: TRBV9
d_gene: TRBD1
CDR3aa: CASSGRSPGGLVGYTF
CDR3nt: TGTGCCAGCAGTGGACGTAGCCCAGGGGGCCTGGTCGGCTACACCTTC

abundance: .
j_gene: TRBJ2-5
v_gene: TRBV28
d_gene: TRBD2
CDR3aa: CASSLLGGKETQYF
CDR3nt: TGTGCCAGCAGTCTTTTGGGAGGGAAAGAGACCCAGTACTTC

abundance: .
j_gene: TRBJ1-3
v_gene: TRBV5-1
d_gene: .
CDR3aa: CASSLFRSSANSGNTIYF
CDR3nt: TGCGCCAGCAGCCTTTTTCGGTCCTCGGCGAACTCTGGAAACACCATATATTTT

abundance: .
j_gene: TRBJ1-2
v_gene: TRBV5-1
d_gene: .
CDR3aa: CASSPAPGIGYGYTF
CDR3nt: TGCGCCAGCAGCCCCGCTCCAGGGATAGGCTATGGCTACACCTTC

abundance: .
j_gene: TRBJ2-1
v_gene: TRBV2
d_gene: TRBD2
CDR3aa: CASSGSLAGWHEQFF
CDR3nt: TGTGCCAGCAGTGGGAGTCTAGCGGGGTGGCATGAGCAGTTCTTC

abundance: once
j_gene: TRBJ2-3
v_gene: TRBV5-1
d_gene: TRBD1
CDR3aa: CASRNRGVPDTQYF
CDR3nt: TGCGCCAGCAGAAACAGGGGAGTCCCAGATACGCAGTATTTT

abundance: .
j_gene: TRBJ2-7
v_gene: TRBV5-4
d_gene: .
CDR3aa: CASSLLGGPGEQYF
CDR3nt: TGTGCCAGCAGCCTCTTGGGGGGCCCGGGCGAGCAGTACTTC

abundance: once
j_gene: TRBJ1-5
v_gene: TRBV9
d_gene: .
CDR3aa: CASSGGGAGQPQHF
CDR3nt: TGTGCCAGCAGCGGCGGGGGGGCGGGACAGCCCCAGCATTTT

abundance: .
j_gene: TRBJ1-6
v_gene: TRBV5-6
d_gene: TRBD1
CDR3aa: CASSLGVGQGNSPLHF
CDR3nt: TGTGCCAGCAGCTTGGGAGTGGGACAGGGTAATTCACCCCTCCACTTT

abundance: .
j_gene: TRBJ1-2
v_gene: TRBV3-1/TRBV3-2
d_gene: .
CDR3aa: CASSQALGREKGYTF
CDR3nt: TGTGCCAGCAGCCAAGCCCTGGGACGGGAAAAAGGCTACACCTTC

abundance: few
j_gene: TRBJ2-1
v_gene: TRBV5-1
d_gene: TRBD2
CDR3aa: CASSLERGRVNEQFF
CDR3nt: TGCGCCAGCAGCTTGGAGCGGGGGCGGGTCAATGAGCAGTTCTTC

abundance: few
j_gene: TRBJ2-7
v_gene: TRBV4-2
d_gene: TRBD1
CDR3aa: CASSQAGGTGSFSSSYEQYF
CDR3nt: TGTGCCAGCAGCCAAGCGGGCGGGACAGGGTCGTTTTCGTCTTCCTACGAGCAGTACTTC

abundance: once
j_gene: TRBJ1-1
v_gene: TRBV7-9
d_gene: .
CDR3aa: CASSDRGDGTSGTEAFF
CDR3nt: TGTGCCAGCAGTGATAGGGGGGACGGGACTAGCGGCACTGAAGCTTTCTTT

abundance: .
j_gene: TRBJ1-2
v_gene: TRBV25-1
d_gene: .
CDR3aa: CASSESVKGNYGYTF
CDR3nt: TGTGCCAGCAGTGAATCCGTTAAGGGGAACTATGGCTACACCTTC

abundance: few
j_gene: TRBJ1-1
v_gene: TRBV4-1
d_gene: .
CDR3aa: CASSQDWGTEAFF
CDR3nt: TGCGCCAGCAGCCAAGATTGGGGCACTGAAGCTTTCTTT

abundance: .
j_gene: TRBJ1-2
v_gene: TRBV18
d_gene: .
CDR3aa: CASSPGRVVNYGYTF
CDR3nt: TGTGCCAGCTCACCAGGCAGGGTCGTCAACTATGGCTACACCTTC

abundance: .
j_gene: TRBJ2-7
v_gene: TRBV11-2
d_gene: .
CDR3aa: CASSLDQGDYEQYF
CDR3nt: TGTGCCAGCAGCTTGGACCAAGGGGACTACGAGCAGTACTTC

abundance: .
j_gene: TRBJ2-7
v_gene: TRBV27
d_gene: TRBD1
CDR3aa: CASSPTGATYEQYF
CDR3nt: TGTGCCAGCAGTCCGACAGGGGCGACCTACGAGCAGTACTTC

abundance: .
j_gene: TRBJ2-2
v_gene: TRBV9
d_gene: .
CDR3aa: CASSVDAGSDTGELFF
CDR3nt: TGTGCCAGCAGCGTAGATGCGGGGTCAGACACCGGGGAGCTGTTTTTT

abundance: .
j_gene: TRBJ2-3
v_gene: TRBV5-8
d_gene: TRBD2
CDR3aa: CASSLRLAADTQYF
CDR3nt: TGTGCCAGCAGCTTGAGGCTAGCGGCAGATACGCAGTATTTT

abundance: .
j_gene: TRBJ1-4
v_gene: TRBV29-1
d_gene: .
CDR3aa: CSVQGSGEKLFF
CDR3nt: TGCAGCGTCCAGGGCTCGGGTGAAAAACTGTTTTTT

abundance: .
j_gene: TRBJ1-2
v_gene: TRBV7-9
d_gene: .
CDR3aa: CASSLDDPAGYTF
CDR3nt: TGTGCCAGCAGCTTAGACGACCCCGCCGGCTACACCTTC

abundance: .
j_gene: TRBJ1-1
v_gene: TRBV5-1
d_gene: .
CDR3aa: CASSFRVGRTEAFF
CDR3nt: TGCGCCAGCAGCTTCAGGGTGGGGAGAACTGAAGCTTTCTTT

abundance: .
j_gene: TRBJ2-5
v_gene: TRBV30
d_gene: .
CDR3aa: CAWRGMGGRETQYF
CDR3nt: TGTGCCTGGAGGGGGATGGGAGGACGAGAGACCCAGTACTTC

abundance: .
j_gene: TRBJ2-3
v_gene: TRBV13
d_gene: TRBD1
CDR3aa: CASSLGGTGQDTQYF
CDR3nt: TGTGCCAGCAGCTTAGGAGGGACAGGGCAAGATACGCAGTATTTT

abundance: .
j_gene: TRBJ1-6
v_gene: TRBV9
d_gene: .
CDR3aa: CASSVAYGGNSPLHF
CDR3nt: TGTGCCAGCAGCGTAGCCTACGGAGGTAATTCACCCCTCCACTTT

abundance: .
j_gene: TRBJ2-7
v_gene: TRBV27
d_gene: TRBD2
CDR3aa: CASRAGLAAYEQYF
CDR3nt: TGTGCCAGCAGGGCGGGACTAGCGGCTTACGAGCAGTACTTC

abundance: .
j_gene: TRBJ2-3
v_gene: TRBV2
d_gene: .
CDR3aa: CASSERVAVDTQYF
CDR3nt: TGTGCCAGCAGTGAGCGAGTAGCAGTAGATACGCAGTATTTT

abundance: .
j_gene: TRBJ2-3
v_gene: TRBV4-3
d_gene: .
CDR3aa: CASSQDRDTSTDTQYF
CDR3nt: TGCGCCAGCAGCCAAGATAGAGACACTAGCACAGATACGCAGTATTTT

abundance: .
j_gene: TRBJ1-6
v_gene: TRBV27
d_gene: TRBD1
CDR3aa: CASTTTGAPLHF
CDR3nt: TGTGCCAGCACCACTACAGGGGCGCCCCTCCACTTT

abundance: .
j_gene: TRBJ1-2
v_gene: TRBV29-1
d_gene: TRBD1
CDR3aa: CTPPGTGRALKGYTF
CDR3nt: TGCACTCCACCCGGGACAGGTAGGGCCTTGAAGGGCTACACCTTC

abundance: once
j_gene: TRBJ2-3
v_gene: TRBV10-2
d_gene: TRBD2
CDR3aa: CASCNGGGPDTQYF
CDR3nt: TGCGCCAGTTGCAACGGGGGGGGTCCAGATACGCAGTATTTT

abundance: .
j_gene: TRBJ1-2
v_gene: TRBV6-5
d_gene: .
CDR3aa: CASSTQDVYGYTF
CDR3nt: TGTGCCAGCAGCACTCAGGATGTCTATGGCTACACCTTC

abundance: .
j_gene: TRBJ1-6
v_gene: TRBV6-1
d_gene: .
CDR3aa: CASSEAGNSPLHF
CDR3nt: TGTGCCAGCAGTGAGGCAGGGAATTCACCCCTCCACTTT

abundance: .
j_gene: TRBJ2-2
v_gene: TRBV7-9
d_gene: .
CDR3aa: CASSLGLDIANTGELFF
CDR3nt: TGTGCCAGCAGCTTAGGGTTGGACATTGCGAACACCGGGGAGCTGTTTTTT

abundance: .
j_gene: TRBJ1-5
v_gene: TRBV30
d_gene: TRBD1
CDR3aa: CAYSDDRAQPQHF
CDR3nt: TGTGCCTACTCCGATGACAGGGCTCAGCCCCAGCATTTT

abundance: .
j_gene: TRBJ1-5
v_gene: TRBV18
d_gene: TRBD1
CDR3aa: CASSQTGGEQPQHF
CDR3nt: TGTGCCAGCTCGCAGACAGGGGGCGAGCAGCCCCAGCATTTT

abundance: .
j_gene: TRBJ2-7
v_gene: TRBV3-1/TRBV3-2
d_gene: TRBD2
CDR3aa: CASSQDPGGAYEQYF
CDR3nt: TGTGCCAGCAGCCAAGATCCGGGGGGGGCCTACGAGCAGTACTTC

abundance: .
j_gene: TRBJ2-7
v_gene: TRBV5-1
d_gene: TRBD2
CDR3aa: CASSPGTSGTYEQYF
CDR3nt: TGCGCCAGCAGCCCGGGGACTAGCGGAACCTACGAGCAGTACTTC

abundance: .
j_gene: TRBJ2-2
v_gene: TRBV3-1/TRBV3-2
d_gene: .
CDR3aa: CASSQEKADTGELFF
CDR3nt: TGTGCCAGCAGCCAAGAGAAAGCGGACACCGGGGAGCTGTTTTTT

abundance: .
j_gene: TRBJ1-1
v_gene: TRBV5-4
d_gene: .
CDR3aa: CASKAINTEAFF
CDR3nt: TGTGCCAGCAAGGCAATAAACACTGAAGCTTTCTTT

abundance: .
j_gene: TRBJ1-5
v_gene: TRBV19
d_gene: .
CDR3aa: CASSIDTGNNQPQHF
CDR3nt: TGTGCCAGTAGTATAGATACAGGGAACAATCAGCCCCAGCATTTT

abundance: .
j_gene: TRBJ1-1
v_gene: TRBV27
d_gene: .
CDR3aa: CASSLSSGVNTEAFF
CDR3nt: TGTGCCAGCAGTTTATCTTCTGGGGTTAACACTGAAGCTTTCTTT

abundance: .
j_gene: TRBJ1-2
v_gene: TRBV30
d_gene: TRBD1
CDR3aa: CAWSVPGGRGYTF
CDR3nt: TGTGCCTGGAGTGTACCAGGGGGCCGGGGCTACACCTTC

abundance: .
j_gene: TRBJ2-5
v_gene: TRBV5-1
d_gene: .
CDR3aa: CASSLGGTLQGAQETQYF
CDR3nt: TGCGCCAGCAGCTTGGGGGGAACTCTACAGGGAGCCCAAGAGACCCAGTACTTC

abundance: .
j_gene: TRBJ1-2
v_gene: TRBV27
d_gene: .
CDR3aa: CASSFWAGDGYTF
CDR3nt: TGTGCCAGCAGTTTTTGGGCAGGGGATGGCTACACCTTC

abundance: .
j_gene: TRBJ1-5
v_gene: TRBV19
d_gene: .
CDR3aa: CASSIGGTVIYSNQPQHF
CDR3nt: TGTGCCAGTAGTATAGGGGGAACAGTAATTTATAGCAATCAGCCCCAGCATTTT

abundance: .
j_gene: TRBJ2-2
v_gene: TRBV5-1
d_gene: TRBD2
CDR3aa: CASSNSGGARPGELFF
CDR3nt: TGCGCCAGCAGCAATAGCGGGGGGGCAAGACCCGGGGAGCTGTTTTTT